This T cell receptor beta chain was identified during a study of cytomegalovirus exposure and HLA in healthy donors. The germline CDR1 and CDR2 sequences are SGDLS and YYNGEE. With V trimmed by 4 bases and J by 7 bases, 6 bases remained unmatched. CDR3 length: 15 residues. Comments on this clone: What it recognizes is unknown.

The PCR contained 60 Vbeta and 13 Jbeta primers. This table comes from immunoSEQ multiplex PCR, and its TCRdb copy is limited to in-frame clones, with some not included. The table shows under 200,000 clones, with 73% occurring only once. Study-wide points: Previous analysis showed most TCR beta V segments were productive about 87% or about 30% of the time. Rare TCR sequences dominated, though some public TCRs recurred in many donors. DRB1 showed the most TCR associations and HLA-C the fewest in a later analysis, as rates varied by HLA locus.

This rearrangement joins TRBV9 to TRBJ2-1; 12 bases are a match to TRBD2. The origin of this receptor is a woman aged 18 to 35 in good health and CMV-seropositive. The specimen sequenced was PBMCs. In nucleotides, the CDR3 is TGTGCCAGCAGCCTAGCGGGGGGGCCGAATAATGAGCAGTTCTTC. Amino acids: CASSLAGGPNNEQFF.